The entry below describes one T cell receptor (beta chain). Its antigen remains unidentified. Germline V gene data show CDR1 as SGHTA and CDR2 as FQGNSA. V was pared by 5 bases and J by 4 bases, with 12 bases between. The CDR3 contains 14 residues. Every donor was a Caucasian adult from Nashville, Tennessee. The data derive from a study of shared clonotypes between healthy human individuals. Overall study findings and caveats: Clonotype sharing among donors, it was expected, would be affected by sequencing depth. Owing to a small donor count, the genetic and exposure-history diversity represented was limited.

For each subset, genomic DNA was distributed in equal portions over several immunoSEQ plates. Libraries were prepared by immunoSEQ multiplex PCR; TCRdb keeps only in-frame clonotypes and omits some of them. Altogether millions of clones are present, more than 80% being singletons, with the ten largest covering about 0.41%. Specimen: naive CD4+ T cells from PBMCs. Subset denoted: CD45RA+ positively selected. The J gene is TRBJ2-1, the V gene TRBV7-2; D may be TRBD1 or TRBD2 (5 bases each). This TCR was recovered from a young man in good health. Some clones in this sample may be carry-over from other donors' samples. The CDR3 region is CASSPGAGYNEQFF. In nucleotides, the CDR3 is TGTGCCAGCAGCCCCGGGGCGGGTTACAATGAGCAGTTCTTC.